This T cell receptor beta chain was sequenced in a study of shared clonotypes between healthy human individuals. Germline CDR1 reads SGHRS; CDR2 reads YFSETQ. Trimming took 3 bases from V and 7 from J; bases not matched to a gene: 7. This CDR3 has 14 amino acids. Each PCR replicate from the sorted subsets contained around 200 ng DNA, which is around 30,000 T cell genomes. Generated by immunoSEQ multiplex PCR, the TCRdb table keeps only in-frame clones and is missing some. Of approximately 2.4 million clones in the sample, 90% to 96% are singletons; the top ten hold around 0.13%. The chain employs TRBV5-1 and TRBJ2-7; 10 positions match TRBD1. The source material was naive CD4+ T cells sorted from blood. Subset meaning: CD45RA+ positively selected. The source is a young man in good health. The CDR3, as DNA: TGCGCCAGCAGCTACGGACAGGGGGAGAGGGAGCAGTACTTC. Translating it yields CASSYGQGEREQYF. Full variable domain (outside the CDR3, taken from reference TRBV5-1 and TRBJ2-7): KAGVTQTPRYLIKTRGQQVTLSCSPISGHRSVSWYQQTPGQGLQFLFEYFSETQRNKGNFPGRFSGRQFSNSRSEMNVSTLELGDSALYLCASSYGQGEREQYFGPGTRLTVT.